This TCR beta chain was obtained from a study of early T cells in non-severe SARS-CoV-2 infection. Notes on the study in general: VDJdb matches were skewed toward anti-spike CD8 T cell responses.

The TCR library protocol was used to attach unique molecular identifiers. These identifiers were attached to individual cDNA molecules. TCRdb re-called the 5' RACE reads with MiXCR, one entry per CDR3 protein. The sample lists tens of thousands of distinct CDR3 sequences, approximately 5.4% occurring once. Looked up from germline, CDR1 is MNHEY and CDR2 is SVGEGT. V trimming: 5 bases; J trimming: 5 bases; junction bases outside the gene matches: 11. CDR3 size: 17 residues. This clonotype showed up many times. The antigen remains undetermined. This sequence joins TRBV6-2 or TRBV6-3 and TRBJ2-1; 11 bases fit TRBD2. This TCR came from an adult who was a healthcare worker with PCR-confirmed SARS-CoV-2 infection or an uninfected control (not recorded which). The sequencing sample was made of whole blood. CDR3 DNA: TGTGCCAGCAGTCCCCTCCGACTAGCGGGATCCAACAATGAGCAGTTCTTC. Translation gives CASSPLRLAGSNNEQFF.